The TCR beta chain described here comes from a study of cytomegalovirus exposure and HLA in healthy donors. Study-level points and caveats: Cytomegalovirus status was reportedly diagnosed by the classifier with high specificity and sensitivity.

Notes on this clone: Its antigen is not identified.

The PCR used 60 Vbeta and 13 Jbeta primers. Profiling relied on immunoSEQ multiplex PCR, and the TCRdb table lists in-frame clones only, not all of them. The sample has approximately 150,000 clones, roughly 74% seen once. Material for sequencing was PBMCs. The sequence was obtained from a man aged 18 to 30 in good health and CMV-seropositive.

The CDR3 DNA reads TGCGCCAGCAGCTTTCTCTATGAGCAGTTCTTC. Translation gives CASSFLYEQFF. The chain combines TRBV5-1 with TRBJ2-1; unclear D gene. Deletions cut 2 bases from V and 8 bases from J, with 5 bases between. The germline V gene encodes CDR1 SGHRS and CDR2 YFSETQ. The CDR3 covers 11 residues.